These T cell receptor beta chains were read from a single sample in a study of shared clonotypes between healthy human individuals. Produced via immunoSEQ multiplex PCR; TCRdb's table is partial and in-frame only. The sample shows about 2.1 million clones, about 94% of them seen only once. The source material was naive CD8+ T cells from PBMCs. The receptors stem from a man aged 18 to 35 in good health. Some clones in this sample may be carry-over from other donors' samples. Both conserved end residues are part of each CDR3. D genes are given only for firm matches. Expanded clones are given a class, and other clones once, few, many or no size at all.

- - TRBJ2-1 TRBV7-2 CASSLEVSSYNEQFF TGTGCCAGCAGCTTAGAGGTTAGCTCCTACAATGAGCAGTTCTTC
- - TRBJ2-5 TRBV11-2 CASSPNWAPGETQYF TGTGCCAGCAGCCCCAATTGGGCCCCGGGGGAGACCCAGTACTTC
- - TRBJ2-2 TRBV6-6 CASSDRAVNTGELFF TGTGCCAGCAGCGACCGGGCAGTGAACACCGGGGAGCTGTTTTTT
TRBD1 - TRBJ1-2 TRBV4-1 CASSQFRGGTANYGYTF TGCGCCAGCAGCCAATTCAGGGGGGGTACAGCTAACTATGGCTACACCTTC
TRBD1 - TRBJ2-1 TRBV19 CASSTLAGLGQGTSYNEQFF TGTGCCAGTAGTACACTTGCGGGCTTGGGACAGGGGACATCCTACAATGAGCAGTTCTTC
TRBD1 once TRBJ2-2 TRBV7-9 CASIATGGPGELFF TGTGCCAGCATCGCCACAGGGGGCCCCGGGGAGCTGTTTTTT
- once TRBJ2-1 TRBV2 CASSALTASYNEQFF TGTGCCAGCAGTGCTTTGACAGCCTCGTACAATGAGCAGTTCTTC
TRBD1 - TRBJ1-1 TRBV7-8 CASSADRGGSVNTEAFF TGTGCCAGCAGCGCCGACAGGGGAGGGAGTGTGAACACTGAAGCTTTCTTT
- - TRBJ2-7 TRBV2 CASSEAPGSYEQYF TGTGCCAGCAGTGAGGCCCCTGGGTCTTACGAGCAGTACTTC
- once TRBJ2-2 TRBV19 CASSIDLETFGELFF TGTGCCAGTAGTATAGATCTTGAGACATTTGGGGAGCTGTTTTTT